This TCR beta chain was retrieved from a study of T cells in Graves' hyperthyroidism and ophthalmopathy. Template material for amplifying TCR beta CDR3 regions consisted of RNA transcripts. An initial round of RT-PCR targeting the TCR CDR3 relied on the HTBI primer set. TCRdb processed the multiplex PCR reads anew with MiXCR; each CDR3 protein has one entry. Found here are approximately 530,000 distinct CDR3 sequences, approximately 15% of them singletons; the top ten hold under 20%. This clonotype was recorded many times. The CDR3 runs 12 residues. Trimming left V 6 bases short and J 3 bases short, with 7 bases between. Germline V gene sequence: CDR1 LGHDT, CDR2 YNNKEL (reference sequence). A 10 ml volume of fresh peripheral blood provided the PBMCs.

Material: blood. This TCR was recovered from a woman younger than 30 with Graves' hyperthyroidism. The rearrangement uses TRBV3-1 and TRBJ2-3; D uncertain. In DNA, the CDR3 is TGTGCCAGCAGTCGACAAACAGATACGCAGTATTTT. It yields the protein CASSRQTDTQYF.